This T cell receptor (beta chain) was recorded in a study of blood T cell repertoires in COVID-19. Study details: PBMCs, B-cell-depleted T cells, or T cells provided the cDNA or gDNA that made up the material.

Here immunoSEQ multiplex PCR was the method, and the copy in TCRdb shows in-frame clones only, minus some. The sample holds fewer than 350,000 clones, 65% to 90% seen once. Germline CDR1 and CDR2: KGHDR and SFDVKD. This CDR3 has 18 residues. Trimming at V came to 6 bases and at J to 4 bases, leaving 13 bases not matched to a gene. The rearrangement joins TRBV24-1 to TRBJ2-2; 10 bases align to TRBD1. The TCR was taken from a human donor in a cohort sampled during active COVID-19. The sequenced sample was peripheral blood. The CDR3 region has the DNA TGTGCCACCAGTCCCCCTCCCCGACAGGGGGCTCGCACCGGGGAGCTGTTTTTT. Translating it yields CATSPPPRQGARTGELFF.